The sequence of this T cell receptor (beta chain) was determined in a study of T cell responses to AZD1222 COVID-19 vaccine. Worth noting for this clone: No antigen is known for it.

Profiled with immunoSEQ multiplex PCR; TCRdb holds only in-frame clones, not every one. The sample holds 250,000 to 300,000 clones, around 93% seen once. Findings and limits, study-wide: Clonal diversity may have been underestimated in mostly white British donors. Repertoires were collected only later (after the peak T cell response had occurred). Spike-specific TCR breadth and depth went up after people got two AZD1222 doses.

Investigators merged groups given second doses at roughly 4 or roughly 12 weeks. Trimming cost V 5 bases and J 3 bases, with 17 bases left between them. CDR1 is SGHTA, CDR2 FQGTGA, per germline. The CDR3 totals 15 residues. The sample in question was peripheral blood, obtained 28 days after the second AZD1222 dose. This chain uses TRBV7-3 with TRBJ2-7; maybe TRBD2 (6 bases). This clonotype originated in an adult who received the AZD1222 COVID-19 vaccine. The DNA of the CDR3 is TGTGCCAGCAGCCCGGGGGTAGGGGATGGCTACGAGCAGTACTTC. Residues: CASSPGVGDGYEQYF.